One and the same sample provided the 23 T cell receptor beta chains below, sequenced in a study of cytomegalovirus exposure and HLA in healthy donors. It was with 60 Vbeta and 13 Jbeta primers that the PCR ran. Assay: immunoSEQ multiplex PCR; the TCRdb copy retains only in-frame clones and omits some. Seen here are 100,000 to 150,000 clones, roughly four fifths observed once, and the top ten hold around 2%. Sequences were obtained from PBMCs. The source of these receptors is a man between 18 and 35 years old in good health and CMV-seronegative.

The chain combines TRBV6-1 with TRBJ1-1; tentative D call: TRBD1 (6 bases). Germline V CDR1 and CDR2: MNHNS, SASEGT. The V end was cut by 7 bases, the J end by 7 bases, with 16 bases between. The CDR3 runs 13 residues. The CDR3 protein is CASILWGHFEAFF. The CDR3 DNA follows: TGTGCCAGCATCCTATGGGGACATTTTGAAGCTTTCTTT.

This clone was seen only once. The genes are TRBV5-6 and TRBJ2-3, with TRBD2 identical over 13 bases. Germline trimming cut 5 bases from V and 4 bases from J; bases unmatched to any gene: 7. The CDR3 length is 16 residues. CDR1 SGHDT and CDR2 YYEEEE come from the germline V gene. The CDR3 DNA follows: TGTGCCAGCAGACTTAGACTAGCGGGGGGTGCAGATACGCAGTATTTT. As protein: CASRLRLAGGADTQYF.

This clone was seen a single time. The chain has TRBV27 and TRBJ1-2; 7 nucleotides agree with TRBD1. The junction had 8 bases not matched to a gene; V was cut back by 2 bases and J by 8 bases. The CDR3 spans 14 residues. Germline CDR1 MNHEY, CDR2 SMNVEV (reference sequence). The CDR3: CASSLSLSGGGYTF. The CDR3 DNA sequence: TGTGCCAGCAGTTTAAGTCTTTCAGGGGGGGGCTACACCTTC.

The table lists this clone with a count of one. This sequence joins TRBV7-2 and TRBJ1-2, with TRBD1 matching 8 bases. The V segment lost 1 base and the J segment 5 bases; nucleotides outside the gene matches: 6. Looked up from germline, CDR1 is SGHTA and CDR2 is FQGNSA. The CDR3 has 15 residues. CDR3 amino acids: CASSLGTGPLYGYTF. CDR3 in DNA: TGTGCCAGCAGCTTAGGGACAGGGCCGTTATATGGCTACACCTTC.

This clone was seen only a few times. The chain employs TRBV11-2 and TRBJ2-3; 7 nucleotides match TRBD1. Per germline, CDR1 SGHAT and CDR2 FQNNGV. The J segment lost 15 bases and the V segment lost 1 base, leaving 7 bases of the junction unmatched. This CDR3 region has 12 residues. The chain's CDR3 is CASSLAGQNLYF. The CDR3 DNA is TGTGCCAGCAGCTTAGCGGGACAGAACCTTTATTTT.

The chain recombines TRBV14 with TRBJ1-2, with a weak D call TRBD1 (6 bases). Germline CDR1 is SGHDN and CDR2 is FVKESK. The V and J ends lost 1 base and 2 bases respectively, with 14 bases between them. The CDR3 has 16 amino acids. The chain's CDR3 is CASSQAVWQGNYGYTF. CDR3 sequence (DNA): TGTGCCAGCAGCCAAGCCGTCTGGCAGGGGAACTATGGCTACACCTTC.

This clone was picked up a small number of times. The CDR3 here is CASSIQGTNTEAFF. CDR3 bases: TGTGCCAGTAGTATCCAGGGGACGAACACTGAAGCTTTCTTT. This chain uses TRBV19 with TRBJ1-1, with D maybe TRBD1 (6 bases). The CDR3 length is 14 residues. Looked up from germline, CDR1 is LNHDA and CDR2 is SQIVND (reference sequence). Trimming left V 3 bases short and J 1 base short, with 9 bases between. The variable domain in full, with the rest retrieved from reference TRBV19 and TRBJ1-1, is DGGITQSPKYLFRKEGQNVTLSCEQNLNHDAMYWYRQDPGQGLRLIYYSQIVNDFQKGDIAEGYSVSREKKESFPLTVTSAQKNPTAFYLCASSIQGTNTEAFFGQGTRLTVV.

This clone has a single count. The V and J genes are TRBV27 and TRBJ1-2; 7 nucleotides align to TRBD1. The length of the CDR3 is 11 residues. Germline V gives CDR1 MNHEY, CDR2 SMNVEV (reference sequence). V shed 8 bases and J 8 bases; nucleotides not matched to a gene: 5. The CDR3 nucleotides read TGTGCCAGCTCAGGGGGACTCGGCTACACCTTC. The encoded protein is CASSGGLGYTF.

The chain carries TRBV9 and TRBJ1-4; D is undetermined. V was clipped by 4 bases and J by 0 bases, with 13 bases between them. CDR3 length equals 16 residues. Per germline, CDR1 SGDLS and CDR2 YYNGEE. CDR3 DNA sequence: TGTGCCAGCAGCCTCGGTTTCGGGGCAACTAATGAAAAACTGTTTTTT. As protein: CASSLGFGATNEKLFF.

The chain has TRBV4-2 and TRBJ1-6; D is possibly TRBD1 (6 bases). CDR3 length: 17 amino acids. V lost 4 bases, J lost 1 base, and 14 bases lay in between. In germline, CDR1 is LGHNA, CDR2 YNFKEQ. The chain's CDR3 is CASSLETGLSYNSPLHF. The CDR3 DNA sequence: TGTGCCAGCAGCCTCGAAACAGGGTTATCCTATAATTCACCCCTCCACTTT.

The chain joins TRBV6-1 to TRBJ2-3, with D possibly TRBD2 on 5 matching bases. The CDR3 length is 13 residues. The germline V gene has CDR1 MNHNS and CDR2 SASEGT. The V gene lost 5 bases and the J gene lost 3 bases, with 9 bases spanning the gap. The CDR3 reads CASSRTSTDTQYF. In DNA, the CDR3 is TGTGCCAGCAGTCGGACTTCGACAGATACGCAGTATTTT.

As regards this clone: The DNA is left out, because the CDR3 cannot be placed on it with certainty; the CDR3 is given as TCRdb lists it. V gene TRBV28 combines with J gene TRBJ1-1; TRBD1, the table's D call, lacks a check against the DNA. Germline values: CDR1 MDHEN, CDR2 SYDVKM. The CDR3 is 15 amino acids in total, end residues counted. CDR3: CASSSSDRLNTEAFF.

As DNA, the CDR3 is TGCGCCAGCAGCCAAGAATCCAGCGGGGGGGCTGGTGAGCAGTTCTTC. Its translation is CASSQESSGGAGEQFF. The chain carries TRBV4-3 and TRBJ2-1, with 10 bases that match TRBD2. The germline gives CDR1 LGHNA, CDR2 YSLEER. Trimming at V came to 0 bases and at J to 9 bases, leaving 8 bases not matched to a gene. This CDR3 is 16 amino acids long.

The chain combines TRBV19 with TRBJ1-2; possibly TRBD1 for D (5 bases). Trimming left V 0 bases short and J 2 bases short, with 13 bases between. This CDR3 is built from 16 residues. Germline loops: CDR1 LNHDA, CDR2 SQIVND (reference sequence). CDR3 in amino acids: CASSIDPGLKNYGYTF. DNA for the CDR3: TGTGCCAGTAGTATAGACCCGGGACTCAAGAACTATGGCTACACCTTC.

Turning to this clone: The same CDR3 arises from other DNA sequences in this sample as well. The rearrangement joins TRBV18 to TRBJ2-7; TRBD1 agrees at 10 bases. Germline assignment: CDR1 KGHSH and CDR2 LQKENI. The trim removed 3 bases at V and 2 bases at J, leaving 1 base unmatched. The CDR3 loop spans 14 amino acids. The CDR3 coding sequence is TGTGCCAGCTCACCTGGACAGGGGGCCTACGAGCAGTACTTC. Translating gives CASSPGQGAYEQYF.

This clone was detected a few times. DNA for the CDR3: TGCGCCAGCAGCTTGGACGGGGAAAAACTGTTTTTT. This translates into CASSLDGEKLFF. This chain joins TRBV5-1 and TRBJ1-4, with unresolved D. V lost 0 bases, J lost 8 bases, and 5 bases lay in between. The CDR3 covers 12 residues. CDR1 is SGHRS, CDR2 YFSETQ, per germline.

CDR3 protein: CASSHPGQPNTEAFF. The CDR3 bases are TGCGCCAGCAGCCACCCGGGACAGCCGAACACTGAAGCTTTCTTT. The rearrangement links TRBV4-1 to TRBJ1-1; TRBD1 aligns across 7 bases. Germline CDR1 and CDR2: MGHRA and YSYEKL. This CDR3 has 15 amino acids. J lost 1 base, V lost 3 bases, and 5 bases had no gene match.

This clone was observed a single time. CDR3 coding DNA: TGTGCCAGCAGGGAGGGCGGGGGGGAGACAGATACGCAGTATTTT. This codes for CASREGGGETDTQYF. The rearrangement uses TRBV6-1 and TRBJ2-3; 9 bases agree with TRBD2. CDR3 size: 15 residues. Germline-derived CDR1 and CDR2 are MNHNS and SASEGT. The V segment lost 6 bases and the J segment 3 bases; nucleotides outside the gene matches: 7.

The chain joins TRBV13 to TRBJ2-7, with D perhaps TRBD2 (7 bases). CDR1 and CDR2 (germline): PRHDT, FYEKMQ (reference sequence). The CDR3 contains 14 residues. Between the trimmed V and J ends, which lost 8 bases and 4 bases, there was a span of 18 bases. The CDR3 loop reads CASQLSGEGYEQYF. The CDR3 nucleotides read TGTGCCAGCCAGTTGTCAGGGGAGGGGTACGAGCAGTACTTC.

The rearrangement joins TRBV11-2 to TRBJ2-7; 7 nucleotides align to TRBD1. Germline assignment: CDR1 SGHAT and CDR2 FQNNGV. CDR3 length equals 12 residues. V trimming: 6 bases; J trimming: 5 bases; junction bases outside the gene matches: 4. The chain's CDR3 is CASSPDRDEQYF. The CDR3 region has the DNA TGTGCCAGCAGTCCTGACAGGGACGAGCAGTACTTC.

The chain has TRBV15 and TRBJ2-1; maybe TRBD1 (5 bases). Germline CDR1 LNHNV, CDR2 YYDKDF (reference sequence). CDR3 length: 14 amino acids. The ends were cut back, 1 base at V and 10 bases at J, with 14 bases in the middle. In DNA, the CDR3 is TGTGCCACCAGCAGAGGGTCTTTGGGGCGGGAGCAGTTCTTC. This encodes CATSRGSLGREQFF.

V is TRBV7-2 and J is TRBJ2-1; D gene uncertain. This CDR3 contains 9 residues. Looked up from germline, CDR1 is SGHTA and CDR2 is FQGNSA. V shed 6 bases and J shed 10 bases, with 4 bases lying between them. The CDR3 nucleotides read TGTGCCAGCAGTACAGAGCAGTTCTTC. Translating gives CASSTEQFF.

The chain links TRBV15 to TRBJ2-3; perhaps TRBD2 as D (5 bases). CDR3 size: 15 residues. The germline V and J ends were trimmed by 3 bases and 3 bases, with 13 bases remaining between them. CDR1 and CDR2 from the germline V gene are LNHNV and YYDKDF (reference sequence). CDR3 in DNA: TGTGCCACCAGCAGTCAGCGGTCGTGGACAGATACGCAGTATTTT. As protein: CATSSQRSWTDTQYF.